These T cell receptor beta chains were read from a single sample in a study of T cell responses to AZD1222 COVID-19 vaccine. Profiling relied on immunoSEQ multiplex PCR, and the TCRdb table lists in-frame clones only, not all of them. The repertoire holds about 150,000 clones, with about 88% as singletons. This specimen was peripheral blood, taken on day 0 of AZD1222 vaccination. The source of these receptors is an adult in good health. Both conserved end residues are part of each CDR3. D genes are given only for firm matches. Expanded clones are given a class, and other clones once, few, many or no size at all.

v_call	clone_size	j_call	d_call	cdr3_nt	cdr3_aa
TRBV18	NA	TRBJ2-2	NA	TGTGCCAGCTCACCACGGGCTAGCGAGGGGACCGGGGAGCTGTTTTTT	CASSPRASEGTGELFF
TRBV15	NA	TRBJ1-2	NA	TGTGCCACCAGCGGGACATATGGGTTAGCTAACTATGGCTACACCTTC	CATSGTYGLANYGYTF
TRBV29-1	NA	TRBJ1-2	NA	TGCAGCGCGTTTTCTAGCGACGGCTACACCTTC	CSAFSSDGYTF
TRBV25-1	NA	TRBJ1-6	NA	TGTGCCAGCAGTGAGACAGGTTTGGGGGATTCACCCCTCCACTTT	CASSETGLGDSPLHF
TRBV15	NA	TRBJ2-2	NA	TGTGCCACCAGCAGAGATCGATCCCATGGGCAGGGGACAACCGGGGAGCTGTTTTTT	CATSRDRSHGQGTTGELFF
TRBV20-1	once	TRBJ2-5	NA	TGCAGTGCCAGTGTCGGCAGAGGGACGCCCCGAGAGACCCAGTACTTC	CSASVGRGTPRETQYF
TRBV2	NA	TRBJ2-2	NA	TGTGCCGGATCAACCCCCGATGCGGGTGAATACACCGGGGAGCTGTTTTTT	CAGSTPDAGEYTGELFF
TRBV7-3	NA	TRBJ2-6	NA	TGTGCCAGCAGCTTAAGCAGGACGGGCTCCTCTGGGGCCAACGTCCTGACTTTC	CASSLSRTGSSGANVLTF
TRBV28	few	TRBJ2-1	NA	TGTGCCAGCAGTCTATACAATGAGCAGTTCTTC	CASSLYNEQFF
TRBV3-1/TRBV3-2	NA	TRBJ1-2	NA	TGTGCCAGCAGCCAAGTGTCTGTCGAATATGGCTACACCTTC	CASSQVSVEYGYTF
TRBV5-1	NA	TRBJ1-6	TRBD1	TGCGCCAGCAGCTTGTACAGGGGGGATTCACCCCTCCACTTT	CASSLYRGDSPLHF
TRBV9	once	TRBJ2-7	NA	TGTGCCAGCAGCGTAGCCTCCCCTGAGCAGTACTTC	CASSVASPEQYF
TRBV3-1/TRBV3-2	NA	TRBJ2-3	TRBD2	TGTGCCAGCAGCCAACAGCATCCGGGACTAGCGGGCACAGATACGCAGTATTTT	CASSQQHPGLAGTDTQYF
TRBV5-6	NA	TRBJ1-2	NA	TGTGCCAGCAGCTTGGTGGGTTTCGGCTACACCTTC	CASSLVGFGYTF
TRBV7-9	NA	TRBJ2-7	NA	TGTGCCAGCAGCCCATTCATCGCTAGCTTCCACGAGCAGTACTTC	CASSPFIASFHEQYF